What follows are 9 T cell receptor beta chains derived from one specimen sequenced in a study of blood T cell repertoires in COVID-19. Clones were read by immunoSEQ multiplex PCR, and TCRdb kept only the in-frame ones, dropping some. The sample lists tens of thousands of clones, about 91% occurring once. Source material: peripheral blood. All receptors come from a woman in her 70s with acute or convalescent COVID-19.

This clone was counted only a few times. The chain combines TRBV5-1 with TRBJ2-1, with D hard to call. V was clipped by 2 bases and J by 8 bases, with 17 bases between them. Germline V lookup: CDR1 SGHRS, CDR2 YFSETQ. This CDR3 is built from 15 residues. The CDR3 DNA follows: TGCGCCAGCAGCTTAAGACACAACCCCGACGATGAGCAGTTCTTC. It encodes CASSLRHNPDDEQFF.

V gene TRBV19 combines with J gene TRBJ2-7, with TRBD1 as a possible D gene (6 bases). Deletions cut 4 bases from V and 3 bases from J, with 22 bases between. CDR3 length: 17 residues. Germline V CDR1 and CDR2: LNHDA, SQIVND (reference sequence). CDR3 nucleotide sequence: TGTGCCAGTAGTACACAGGGCGGTCGATTAAATCACTACGAGCAGTACTTC. This gives the protein CASSTQGGRLNHYEQYF.

This clone was recorded once. The chain links TRBV3-1 (or the pseudogene TRBV3-2) to TRBJ1-5, with D tentatively TRBD1 (5 bases). This CDR3 has 15 residues. V gave up 2 bases and J gave up 0 bases, with 8 bases separating them. CDR1 is LGHDT and CDR2 is YNNKEL in the germline V gene (reference sequence). The CDR3 region has the DNA TGTGCCAGCAGCCAAACGGGGGATAGCAATCAGCCCCAGCATTTT. Its translation: CASSQTGDSNQPQHF.

The chain links TRBV19 to TRBJ1-2; D possibly corresponds to TRBD1 (6 bases). Trimming cost V 7 bases and J 2 bases, with 14 bases left between them. This CDR3 comprises 14 residues. Germline loops: CDR1 LNHDA, CDR2 SQIVND (reference sequence). This CDR3 is CASTKDRLNYGYTF. Written as DNA, the CDR3 is TGTGCCAGTACTAAGGACAGACTAAACTATGGCTACACCTTC.

The chain recombines TRBV18 with TRBJ1-5, with 8 nucleotides matching TRBD1. The CDR3 runs 15 residues. The germline CDR1 and CDR2 sequences are KGHSH and LQKENI. V trimming: 3 bases; J trimming: 5 bases; junction bases outside the gene matches: 6. In DNA form, the CDR3 reads TGTGCCAGCTCACCCGACAGGGGCGTGGATCAGCCCCAGCATTTT. Residues: CASSPDRGVDQPQHF.

This chain's CDR3 is CASSSGTGRFGYTF. The DNA of the CDR3 is TGTGCCAGCAGTTCGGGGACAGGAAGATTTGGCTACACCTTC. The chain couples TRBV27 to TRBJ1-2; 8 positions agree with TRBD1. The germline gives CDR1 MNHEY, CDR2 SMNVEV (reference sequence). After removal of 4 bases from V and 7 bases from J, the junction contained 8 bases not matched to a gene. This CDR3 has 14 residues.

The V and J genes are TRBV29-1 and TRBJ2-1; TRBD1 matches 9 bases. Germline V gene data show CDR1 as SQVTM and CDR2 as ANQGSEA. The J segment lost 8 bases and the V segment lost 8 bases, leaving 13 bases of the junction unmatched. This CDR3 region has 14 residues. CDR3 sequence: CSLTGTGIEDEQFF. CDR3 nucleotide sequence: TGCAGCTTAACCGGGACAGGGATAGAGGATGAGCAGTTCTTC.

J is TRBJ2-3 and V is TRBV7-3; D is unclear. This CDR3 has 15 residues. The germline V gene has CDR1 SGHTA and CDR2 FQGTGA. Deletions cut 3 bases from V and 0 bases from J, with 10 bases between. CDR3 sequence: CASSLARLSTDTQYF. The CDR3 DNA is TGTGCCAGCAGCTTGGCACGCCTTAGCACAGATACGCAGTATTTT.

The chain employs TRBV5-1 and TRBJ2-3; possible D gene TRBD1, 6 bases. Germline V gene data show CDR1 as SGHRS and CDR2 as YFSETQ. The CDR3 contains 14 residues. The V end was cut by 0 bases, the J end by 2 bases, with 7 bases between. The CDR3 DNA sequence: TGCGCCAGCAGCTTGGAGGGGGACACAGATACGCAGTATTTT. It specifies CASSLEGDTDTQYF. Supplemented by reference TRBV5-1 and TRBJ2-3, the full variable domain reads KAGVTQTPRYLIKTRGQQVTLSCSPISGHRSVSWYQQTPGQGLQFLFEYFSETQRNKGNFPGRFSGRQFSNSRSEMNVSTLELGDSALYLCASSLEGDTDTQYFGPGTRLTVL.